The 28 T cell receptor beta chains below were found in one sample sequenced in a study of CDR3 diversity in severe acne. TCRdb reprocessed the PCR reads with MiXCR, giving one entry per CDR3 protein. The sample records more than 85,000 distinct CDR3 sequences, 45% to 60% being singletons. Sequences were obtained from blood. These TCRs come from a male donor with acne.

This sequence joins TRBV15 and TRBJ1-2, with TRBD1 as a possible D gene (5 bases). Germline V gives CDR1 LNHNV, CDR2 YYDKDF (reference sequence). The CDR3 totals 12 residues. V was shortened by 5 bases and J by 9 bases, with 13 bases between the two germline ends. The CDR3 DNA is TGTGCCACCAGCGGTCGGGCAGGGCGCTACACCTTC. Amino acids: CATSGRAGRYTF.

The table lists this clonotype with many counts. CDR3 in amino acids: CASSALEGPDTQYF. The CDR3, as DNA: TGTGCCAGCAGCGCTCTTGAGGGGCCAGATACGCAGTATTTT. The chain uses TRBV9 and TRBJ2-3; D tentatively fits TRBD1 or TRBD2 (5 bases each). Trimming took off 3 bases at V and 4 bases at J, with 12 bases between the two ends. The CDR3 is 14 residues long. CDR1 is SGDLS, CDR2 YYNGEE, per germline.

Many counts were recorded for this clonotype. The J gene is TRBJ1-2, the V gene TRBV9; D gene ambiguous. Germline CDR1 and CDR2: SGDLS and YYNGEE. The CDR3 covers 15 residues. Trimming cost V 0 bases and J 0 bases, with 9 bases left between them. The CDR3 sequence is CASSVGRRANYGYTF. CDR3 sequence (DNA): TGTGCCAGCAGCGTAGGACGGAGAGCTAACTATGGCTACACCTTC.

This clonotype was seen repeatedly, ten times or more. The rearrangement links TRBV24-1 to TRBJ1-3, with TRBD1 matching over 8 bases. V dropped 9 bases and J dropped 0; count of bases not matched to a gene: 18. The CDR3 covers 19 residues. In germline, CDR1 is KGHDR, CDR2 SFDVKD. CDR3 in amino acids: CATLPGQDRSYSSGNTIYF. As DNA, the CDR3 is TGTGCCACCCTACCGGGACAGGACCGCTCTTATAGCTCTGGAAACACCATATATTTT.

This chain uses TRBV7-3 with TRBJ1-2; the match to TRBD1 covers 11 bases. Unmatched junction bases numbered 10, after V lost 6 bases and J lost 4 bases. The germline CDR1 and CDR2 sequences are SGHTA and FQGTGA. The CDR3 runs to 16 residues. The CDR3 DNA reads as TGTGCCAGCAGTTTTCAGTGGACAGGGGGCAGCTATGGCTACACCTTC. Its translation is CASSFQWTGGSYGYTF.

This clonotype was picked up a small number of times. The chain employs TRBV6-6 and TRBJ2-3, with 8 positions matching TRBD1. J was trimmed by 4 bases and V by 2 bases; bases with no gene match: 20. The V gene's germline CDR1 is MNHNY and CDR2 SVGAGI (reference sequence). The CDR3 is 20 residues long. The CDR3 DNA sequence: TGTGCCAGCAGTTACATTGGACAGGGTCGTGGGGCCATAGTGGCAGATACGCAGTATTTT. As protein: CASSYIGQGRGAIVADTQYF.

This clonotype occurred a few times. The V gene is TRBV25-1, the J gene TRBJ1-4, with 11 bases lining up with TRBD1. Germline CDR1 and CDR2: MGHDK and SYGVNS. J gave up 8 bases and V 2 bases, and 4 bases lay outside the gene matches. CDR3 length equals 15 residues. The chain's CDR3 is CASSERTGGREKLFF. CDR3 sequence (DNA): TGTGCCAGCAGTGAAAGGACAGGGGGCCGGGAAAAACTGTTTTTT.

This chain joins TRBV10-3 and TRBJ1-4; D is unclear. The CDR3 runs 10 residues. Germline-derived CDR1 and CDR2 are ENHRY and SYGVKD. The V end lost 4 bases, the J end lost 7 bases, and 1 base lay between the germline ends. CDR3 DNA sequence: TGTGCCATCAGTGTTGAAAAACTGTTTTTT. Translated: CAISVEKLFF.

The chain uses TRBV10-3 and TRBJ2-2; possibly TRBD2 for D (6 bases). Germline values: CDR1 ENHRY, CDR2 SYGVKD. V was shortened by 3 bases and J by 1 base, with 9 bases between the two germline ends. This CDR3 is built from 15 residues. Written as DNA, the CDR3 is TGTGCCATCAGTGAAGGAGGGGTGAACACCGGGGAGCTGTTTTTT. Its translation: CAISEGGVNTGELFF.

This clonotype showed up many times. The chain recombines TRBV24-1 with TRBJ2-2, with a possible D match to TRBD1 (6 bases). Trimming shortened V by 10 bases and J by 1 base, and 15 bases separated the two germline ends. Germline V CDR1 and CDR2: KGHDR, SFDVKD. The CDR3 runs 15 residues. CDR3 protein: CATAPAGVNTGELFF. The CDR3 bases are TGTGCCACAGCCCCCGCAGGGGTGAACACCGGGGAGCTGTTTTTT.

At least ten counts were recorded for this clonotype. The chain uses TRBV7-8 and TRBJ1-2; D may be TRBD1 (5 bases). Trimming took 6 bases from V and 5 from J, leaving 10 bases between them. Germline V CDR1 and CDR2: SGHVS, FQNEAQ. The CDR3 runs to 12 residues. DNA of the CDR3: TGTGCCAGCAGGCGGGACGAGTATGGCTACACCTTC. It specifies CASRRDEYGYTF. Full variable domain (missing parts from reference TRBV7-8 and TRBJ1-2): GAGVSQSPRYKVAKRGQDVALRCDPISGHVSLFWYQQALGQGPEFLTYFQNEAQLDKSGLPSDRFFAERPEGSVSTLKIQRTQQEDSAVYLCASRRDEYGYTFGSGTRLTVV.

A word on this clonotype: A much larger clonotype is one base distant, so this may be a read error. The chain is built from TRBV7-3 and TRBJ1-1; D call uncertain. Germline assignment: CDR1 SGHTA and CDR2 FQGTGA. The CDR3 totals 13 residues. The DNA for the CDR3 is TGTGCCAGCAGCGATACAGAGAACACTGAAGCTTCCTTT. Amino acid sequence: CASSDTENTEASF.

This clonotype was picked up many times. The chain joins TRBV5-1 to TRBJ2-1, with D tentatively TRBD2 (6 bases). Trimming left V 2 bases short and J 7 bases short, with 16 bases between. CDR1 SGHRS and CDR2 YFSETQ come from the germline V gene. The CDR3 totals 15 residues. CDR3 protein: CASSLSGVDLNEQFF. The DNA of the CDR3 is TGCGCCAGCAGCTTATCGGGAGTCGATCTTAATGAGCAGTTCTTC.

This clonotype occurred many times. This chain links TRBV5-1 with TRBJ2-2; D call uncertain. V was trimmed by 4 bases and J by 4 bases, leaving 11 bases between them. This CDR3 is built from 14 residues. The germline V gene has CDR1 SGHRS and CDR2 YFSETQ. CDR3 in DNA: TGCGCCAGCAGCAGGGTGCTCGGCACCGGGGAGCTGTTTTTT. Translating gives CASSRVLGTGELFF.

A few counts support this clonotype. This rearrangement joins TRBV7-9 to TRBJ1-1; weak D call: TRBD1 (5 bases). Germline values: CDR1 SEHNR, CDR2 FQNEAQ (reference sequence). The CDR3 has 14 residues. The V end lost 10 bases, the J end lost 1 base, and 16 bases lay between the germline ends. The chain's CDR3 is CAIEAGTGNTEAFF. The DNA of the CDR3 is TGTGCCATCGAAGCCGGGACGGGGAACACTGAAGCTTTCTTT. The entire variable domain, with the rest obtained from reference TRBV7-9 and TRBJ1-1, is as follows: DTGVSQNPRHKITKRGQNVTFRCDPISEHNRLYWYRQTLGQGPEFLTYFQNEAQLEKSRLLSDRFSAERPKGSFSTLEIQRTEQGDSAMYLCAIEAGTGNTEAFFGQGTRLTVV.

This clonotype is judged large. The chain employs TRBV25-1 and TRBJ2-1; D is undetermined. Germline loops: CDR1 MGHDK, CDR2 SYGVNS. The CDR3 consists of 12 residues. Trimming removed 1 base at V and 7 bases at J, with 5 bases between. CDR3 region: CASSELGNEQFF. CDR3 sequence (DNA): TGTGCCAGCAGTGAATTGGGGAATGAGCAGTTCTTC.

This clonotype was seen repeatedly, ten times or more. This chain uses TRBV4-1 with TRBJ2-5; tentative D call: TRBD2 (6 bases). The CDR3 consists of 14 residues. Germline V lookup: CDR1 MGHRA, CDR2 YSYEKL. V lost 0 bases and J 4 bases, leaving 9 bases between the germline ends. The CDR3 here is CASSQDRGRETQYF. The DNA for the CDR3 is TGCGCCAGCAGCCAAGACCGGGGGAGAGAGACCCAGTACTTC.

CDR3 nucleotides: TGTGCCACCATCCAGGGGGCGATTGAGCAGTTCTTC. This encodes CATIQGAIEQFF. This rearrangement joins TRBV24-1 to TRBJ2-1; 8 bases are a match to TRBD1. Germline trimming cut 8 bases from V and 9 bases from J; bases unmatched to any gene: 5. The germline CDR1 and CDR2 sequences are KGHDR and SFDVKD. The CDR3 has 12 amino acids.

With respect to this clonotype: A much larger clone lies a single base off, so this may be a read error. V gene TRBV7-9 combines with J gene TRBJ1-4; TRBD1 is a possible D gene (5 bases). Germline assignment: CDR1 SEHNR and CDR2 FQNEAQ (reference sequence). This CDR3 is 15 amino acids long. DNA for the CDR3: TGTGCCAGCAGCTCGATTCGGGACGCAGGTGAAGAACTGTTTTTT. The encoded protein is CASSSIRDAGEELFF.

The chain recombines TRBV5-4 with TRBJ1-1; 7 nucleotides agree with TRBD1. Trimming cost V 5 bases and J 8 bases; bases outside gene matches: 6. CDR1 is SGHNT, CDR2 YYREEE, per germline (reference sequence). The CDR3 runs 12 residues. CDR3 in amino acids: CASRRRTGEAFF. The CDR3 DNA is TGTGCCAGCAGAAGGAGGACAGGCGAAGCTTTCTTT.

This chain uses TRBV27 with TRBJ1-2; D might be TRBD1 (5 bases). Trimming cost V 2 bases and J 0 bases, with 13 bases left between them. CDR3 length equals 16 residues. The V gene's germline CDR1 is MNHEY and CDR2 SMNVEV (reference sequence). The CDR3 DNA reads as TGTGCCAGCAGTTTAATAGGGGACGGAGCTAACTATGGCTACACCTTC. It is translated as CASSLIGDGANYGYTF.

In the case of this clonotype: A much larger clone is a single base away; this may be a read error. The V and J genes are TRBV20-1 and TRBJ2-2, with D perhaps matching TRBD1 or TRBD2 (6 bases each). The V gene's germline CDR1 is DFQATT and CDR2 SNEGSKA (reference sequence). The CDR3 is 16 amino acids. In DNA, the CDR3 is TGCAGTGCTAGTCCAGGTGACAGGCCGAACACCGGGGGGCTGTTTTTT. Its protein is CSASPGDRPNTGGLFF.

J is TRBJ2-5 and V is TRBV25-1, with 7 bases lining up with TRBD1. Germline assignment: CDR1 MGHDK and CDR2 SYGVNS. With V trimmed by 6 bases and J by 3 bases, 16 bases remained unmatched. The CDR3 has 17 residues. Written as DNA, the CDR3 is TGTGCCAGCAGCTACATCGGTCCGGGACAGACTAAAGAGACCCAGTACTTC. Amino acids: CASSYIGPGQTKETQYF. The full variable domain, completed using reference TRBV25-1 and TRBJ2-5, is EADIYQTPRYLVIGTGKKITLECSQTMGHDKMYWYQQDPGMELHLIHYSYGVNSTEKGDLSSESTVSRIRTEHFPLTLESARPSHTSQYLCASSYIGPGQTKETQYFGPGTRLLVL.

A word on this clonotype: This may arise from a read error, as a much more abundant clone is one base away. The chain employs TRBV7-2 and TRBJ2-5; 11 positions match TRBD1. Per germline, CDR1 SGHTA and CDR2 FQGNSA. This CDR3 is 14 amino acids long. After removal of 1 base from V and 7 bases from J, the junction contained 2 bases not matched to a gene. This CDR3 reads CASSLEGQGATQYF. CDR3 in DNA: TGTGCCAGCAGCTTAGAAGGACAGGGGGCGACCCAGTACTTC.

This chain uses TRBV5-4 with TRBJ2-2; a possible D gene is TRBD1 (5 bases). This CDR3 has 18 residues. Deletions cut 3 bases from V and 6 bases from J, with 24 bases between. In germline, CDR1 is SGHNT, CDR2 YYREEE (reference sequence). CDR3 DNA sequence: TGTGCCAGCAGCTCCCGAGCTTCATTCTCAGGGCGGTCCGGGGAGCTGTTTTTT. Protein: CASSSRASFSGRSGELFF.

This clonotype has just a few counts. The rearrangement uses TRBV20-1 and TRBJ2-1; 13 bases are a match to TRBD2. J was trimmed by 3 bases and V by 0 bases; bases with no gene match: 5. Germline V CDR1 and CDR2: DFQATT, SNEGSKA (reference sequence). This CDR3 is 17 amino acids long. CDR3 region: CSARDVTSGRGYNEQFF. CDR3 in DNA: TGCAGTGCTAGAGATGTAACTAGCGGGAGGGGCTACAATGAGCAGTTCTTC.

The chain has TRBV29-1 and TRBJ1-2; a possible D gene is TRBD1 (5 bases). Germline V lookup: CDR1 SQVTM, CDR2 ANQGSEA. There are 14 residues in the CDR3. The germline V and J ends were trimmed by 1 base and 3 bases, with 12 bases remaining between them. The CDR3 sequence: CSVEGWGDYYGYTF. As DNA, the CDR3 is TGCAGCGTTGAAGGCTGGGGGGACTACTATGGCTACACCTTC. The full variable domain, rest sourced from reference TRBV29-1 and TRBJ1-2, is SAVISQKPSRDICQRGTSLTIQCQVDSQVTMMFWYRQQPGQSLTLIATANQGSEATYESGFVIDKFPISRPNLTFSTLTVSNMSPEDSSIYLCSVEGWGDYYGYTFGSGTRLTVV.

In this sample, this clonotype turned up once. V and J are TRBV7-2 and TRBJ2-1, with 11 bases identical to TRBD2. CDR3 size: 13 residues. CDR1 is SGHTA, CDR2 FQGNSA, per germline. The trim removed 3 bases at V and 12 bases at J, leaving 4 bases unmatched. The CDR3 DNA reads as TGTGCCAGCAGCTTCAGACTAGCGGGAATGCAGTTCTTC. It specifies CASSFRLAGMQFF.